This passage covers 20 T cell receptor beta chains from one sample sequenced in a study of T cell repertoires in cytomegalovirus infection. TCRdb re-called the reads with MiXCR, one entry per CDR3 protein. This sample has 700,000 to 850,000 distinct CDR3 sequences; about 33% occur once, and the top ten carry under 15%. The antigens of these receptors remain unknown. The sequencing used cultured CD8+ T cells from PBMCs, collected from culture after CMV antigen stimulation. Receptors were obtained from a human donor in good health (CMV status not recorded). Some clones in this sample may be carry-over from other donors' samples.

With respect to this clonotype: One base away lies a much larger clone, so this may be a sequencing read error. The rearrangement links TRBV7-2 to TRBJ2-1; D is undetermined. The length of the CDR3 is 17 residues. From germline, CDR1 is SGHTA and CDR2 FQGNSA. Trimming took off 2 bases at V and 0 bases at J, with 14 bases between the two ends. The CDR3 here is CASSLSVQIYSYNEQFF. As DNA, the CDR3 is TGTGCCAGCAGCTTATCGGTACAGATATACTCCTACAATGAGCAGTTCTTC.

This clonotype turned up a few times. V and J are TRBV13 and TRBJ2-5, with 8 bases lining up with TRBD2. Trimming removed 1 base from V and 1 base from J; junction bases left unmatched: 2. The CDR3 covers 15 residues. Germline V gives CDR1 PRHDT, CDR2 FYEKMQ (reference sequence). CDR3 amino acids: CASSLARGAQETQYF. CDR3 DNA sequence: TGTGCCAGCAGCTTAGCGCGGGGGGCCCAAGAGACCCAGTACTTC.

This chain links TRBV7-9 with TRBJ2-7; D may be TRBD1 (6 bases). Per germline, CDR1 SEHNR and CDR2 FQNEAQ (reference sequence). Trimming cost V 5 bases and J 5 bases, with 22 bases left between them. This CDR3 has 16 amino acids. CDR3 DNA: TGTGCCAGCAGCCCACCGGGTCAGGGGTTGTTTAACGAGCAGTACTTC. Translation: CASSPPGQGLFNEQYF. The entire variable domain, with the rest obtained from reference TRBV7-9 and TRBJ2-7, is as follows: DTGVSQNPRHKITKRGQNVTFRCDPISEHNRLYWYRQTLGQGPEFLTYFQNEAQLEKSRLLSDRFSAERPKGSFSTLEIQRTEQGDSAMYLCASSPPGQGLFNEQYFGPGTRLTVT.

V gene TRBV28 combines with J gene TRBJ2-1; 9 positions agree with TRBD2. Unmatched junction bases numbered 7, after V lost 4 bases and J lost 3 bases. Germline-derived CDR1 and CDR2 are MDHEN and SYDVKM. The CDR3 length is 16 residues. Written as DNA, the CDR3 is TGTGCCAGCAGTTCATTTAGCGGGGGAATCTACAATGAGCAGTTCTTC. The encoded protein is CASSSFSGGIYNEQFF.

The genes are TRBV7-9 and TRBJ2-5; D unclear. V was cut by 5 bases and J by 5 bases, with 18 bases left in between. The CDR3 covers 15 residues. Germline CDR1 and CDR2: SEHNR and FQNEAQ (reference sequence). In DNA form, the CDR3 reads TGTGCCAGCAGCCCCCGGCACCGGAAAATTGAGACCCAGTACTTC. It translates to CASSPRHRKIETQYF.

This clonotype showed up just a few times. The chain combines TRBV9 with TRBJ1-2; 11 bases map to TRBD1. Trimming removed 4 bases from V and 3 bases from J; junction bases left unmatched: 11. CDR1 is SGDLS and CDR2 is YYNGEE in the germline V gene. This CDR3 has 17 residues. CDR3 protein: CASSTGQGAIAHYGYTF. CDR3 in DNA: TGTGCCAGCAGCACTGGACAGGGGGCTATAGCTCACTATGGCTACACCTTC.

This clonotype was seen at least ten times. The chain joins TRBV7-2 to TRBJ2-1, with no clear D. V shed 4 bases and J shed 8 bases, with 6 bases lying between them. Germline loops: CDR1 SGHTA, CDR2 FQGNSA. CDR3 length: 11 amino acids. CDR3 in DNA: TGTGCCAGCAGCTCACGGGATGAGCAGTTCTTC. It specifies CASSSRDEQFF.

At least ten counts were recorded for this clonotype. This chain uses TRBV19 with TRBJ2-1; D not certain. With 7 bases removed from V and 3 bases from J, the gap between germline ends came to 4 bases. CDR1 LNHDA and CDR2 SQIVND come from the germline V gene (reference sequence). CDR3 length: 11 residues. CDR3 nucleotide sequence: TGTGCCAGTACTTACTACAATGAGCAGTTCTTC. It translates to CASTYYNEQFF.

The chain links TRBV6-5 to TRBJ1-2; 7 bases are shared with TRBD1. Trimming removed 2 bases from V and 4 bases from J; junction bases left unmatched: 16. Germline lookup yields CDR1 MNHEY and CDR2 SVGAGI. This CDR3 region has 18 residues. The CDR3 reads CASSYRTGWTERIYGYTF. DNA of the CDR3: TGTGCCAGCAGTTACAGGACAGGATGGACAGAGAGAATCTATGGCTACACCTTC.

The rearrangement joins TRBV27 to TRBJ2-6, with 7 bases fitting TRBD2. Germline lookup yields CDR1 MNHEY and CDR2 SMNVEV (reference sequence). V lost 2 bases, J lost 2 bases, and 12 bases stayed unmatched. There are 19 residues in the CDR3. In DNA form, the CDR3 reads TGTGCCAGCAGTTTAGTATCCAGCGGGGTGTTCCCTGGGGCCAACGTCCTGACTTTC. It yields the protein CASSLVSSGVFPGANVLTF.

This chain joins TRBV28 and TRBJ1-1; TRBD1 agrees at 7 bases. Trimming cost V 6 bases and J 1 base; bases outside gene matches: 5. The CDR3 sequence is 14 residues long. In germline, CDR1 is MDHEN, CDR2 SYDVKM. The CDR3 coding sequence is TGTGCCAGCAGCGCAGGGGGACGGAACACTGAAGCTTTCTTT. As protein: CASSAGGRNTEAFF.

With respect to this clonotype: Since the CDR3 does not end with the conserved phenylalanine or tryptophan, this likely comes from a read error. The chain uses TRBV6-1 and TRBJ1-3; D is undetermined. Per germline, CDR1 MNHNS and CDR2 SASEGT. The CDR3 has 14 amino acids. CDR3 protein: CASEGAYSGNAIYL. The CDR3 nucleotides read TGTGCCAGCGAGGGAGCATACTCTGGAAACGCCATATATTTG.

On this clonotype: This may be a read error: a much more frequent sequence differs by one nucleotide. The J gene is TRBJ2-1, the V gene TRBV2; no clear D. The CDR3 covers 12 residues. Per the germline V gene, CDR1 is SNHLY and CDR2 is FYNNEI. The CDR3 is CASSGTFNKQFF. As DNA, the CDR3 is TGTGCCAGCAGTGGAACCTTCAATAAGCAGTTCTTC.

There are a few counts of this clonotype. V and J are TRBV7-8 and TRBJ2-7; D assignment may be TRBD1 or TRBD2 (5 bases each). The CDR3 consists of 15 residues. Germline V gene data show CDR1 as SGHVS and CDR2 as FQNEAQ. The V gene lost 0 bases and the J gene lost 0 bases, with 9 bases spanning the gap. This chain's CDR3 is CASSLAGTASYEQYF. As DNA, the CDR3 is TGTGCCAGCAGCTTAGCCGGGACGGCCTCCTACGAGCAGTACTTC.

This clonotype was observed a single time. It may be a read error: a sequence one base away is much more abundant. This sequence joins TRBV7-2 and TRBJ1-6; TRBD1 aligns across 7 bases. The germline V gene encodes CDR1 SGHTA and CDR2 FQGNSA. CDR3 length equals 17 residues. CDR3 protein: CANSLGTDISYNSPLHF. The CDR3, as DNA: TGTGCCAACAGCCTCGGGACAGATATCTCCTATAATTCACCCCTCCACTTT.

This clonotype was observed a handful of times. V is TRBV6-2 or TRBV6-3 and J is TRBJ1-5, with 10 positions matching TRBD1. CDR3 length: 19 amino acids. V gave up 6 bases and J gave up 3 bases; unmatched junction bases: 17. The germline V gene encodes CDR1 MNHEY and CDR2 SVGEGT. CDR3 nucleotides: TGTGCCAGCAGCTATCATGCTTCGGGACAGGGGATGGACAATCAGCCCCAGCATTTT. Protein: CASSYHASGQGMDNQPQHF.

This clonotype was observed a few times. The chain links TRBV6-2 or TRBV6-3 to TRBJ2-7; possibly TRBD1 for D (5 bases). CDR1 is MNHEY and CDR2 is SVGEGT in the germline V gene. Trimming pared 7 bases from V and 3 bases from J, leaving 22 bases between. This CDR3 is 16 amino acids long. The CDR3 DNA reads as TGTGCCAGCATAAGGGGTAGAATAGCAGGGATCTACGAGCAGTACGTC. Translating it yields CASIRGRIAGIYEQYV.

The V and J genes are TRBV2 and TRBJ2-1, with 13 bases that match TRBD2. Trimming at V came to 5 bases and at J to 2 bases, leaving 6 bases not matched to a gene. CDR1 and CDR2 (germline): SNHLY, FYNNEI. This CDR3 spans 17 amino acids. CDR3: CASSPGLAGETYNEQFF. In DNA form, the CDR3 reads TGTGCCAGCAGTCCCGGACTAGCGGGGGAGACCTACAATGAGCAGTTCTTC.

About this clonotype: A much bigger clone sits one base away, suggesting this may be a read error. The V gene is TRBV4-1, the J gene TRBJ2-7, with D tentatively TRBD1 or TRBD2 (5 bases each). Germline CDR1 reads MGHRA; CDR2 reads YSYEKL. CDR3 size: 13 residues. Trimming took off 8 bases at V and 4 bases at J, with 15 bases between the two ends. CDR3 residues: CASSGSRAYEQYF. CDR3 DNA sequence: TGCGCCAGCTCGGGGAGCAGGGCATACGAGCAGTACTTC.

This chain joins TRBV5-1 and TRBJ1-1; D not certain. The CDR3 loop spans 14 amino acids. V was pared by 0 bases and J by 1 base, with 7 bases between. From germline, CDR1 is SGHRS and CDR2 YFSETQ. CDR3: CASSLGVGNTEAFF. The CDR3 DNA reads TGCGCCAGCAGCTTGGGAGTTGGGAACACTGAAGCTTTCTTT.